These 26 T cell receptor beta chains came from one sample sequenced in a study of T cells in Graves' hyperthyroidism and ophthalmopathy. RNA transcripts gave rise to amplified TCR beta CDR3 regions. The HTBI primer set was used in a first-round RT-PCR of the TCR CDR3. From the multiplex PCR reads, TCRdb called clonotypes with MiXCR, one entry per CDR3 protein. Of 250,000 to 300,000 distinct CDR3 sequences in the sample, 13% were seen once. Sequenced sample: blood. The receptors were sampled from a woman aged 25-40 years with Graves' hyperthyroidism that later progressed to Graves' ophthalmopathy.

This clonotype occurred a few times. This chain joins TRBV20-1 and TRBJ2-1; no clear D. Germline loops: CDR1 DFQATT, CDR2 SNEGSKA (reference sequence). With 3 bases removed from V and 5 bases from J, the gap between germline ends came to 11 bases. CDR3 length equals 13 residues. The CDR3 bases are TGCAGTGCTAGGGCCAGCGTCCACAATGAGCAGTTCTTC. This gives the protein CSARASVHNEQFF.

This clonotype was found many times. Written as DNA, the CDR3 is TGTGCCAGTCGATGGGCGGGAGGCTCCTACGAGCAGTACTTC. Translated: CASRWAGGSYEQYF. The chain employs TRBV28 and TRBJ2-7, with TRBD2 matching 8 bases. With 9 bases clipped from V and 0 bases from J, the junction kept 7 bases outside the gene matches. CDR1 is MDHEN, CDR2 SYDVKM, per germline. This CDR3 is 14 amino acids long.

The V and J genes are TRBV10-3 and TRBJ2-2; perhaps D is TRBD1 or TRBD2 (5 bases each). V was cut by 4 bases and J by 0 bases, with 15 bases left in between. CDR3 length equals 17 residues. The germline V gene encodes CDR1 ENHRY and CDR2 SYGVKD. The CDR3 nucleotides are TGTGCCATCAGTGGAGTCCCCGGGACCGCGAACACCGGGGAGCTGTTTTTT. This translates into CAISGVPGTANTGELFF.

DNA of the CDR3: TGCAGTGCTAGTAGAAGGGTTAACGAGCAGTACTTC. It specifies CSASRRVNEQYF. This chain uses TRBV20-1 with TRBJ2-7; D remains unclear. Germline CDR1 and CDR2: DFQATT and SNEGSKA (reference sequence). Between the trimmed V and J ends, which lost 3 bases and 5 bases, there was a span of 11 bases. CDR3 length: 12 residues.

Many counts were recorded for this clonotype. The chain links TRBV7-2 to TRBJ1-1; D uncertain. This CDR3 has 15 residues. The V end lost 5 bases, the J end lost 3 bases, and 16 bases lay between the germline ends. CDR1 and CDR2 from the germline V gene are SGHTA and FQGNSA. The CDR3 is CASSRSSTSDTEAFF. The CDR3 nucleotides are TGTGCCAGCAGCCGAAGTTCGACTTCCGACACTGAAGCTTTCTTT.

Of note for this clonotype: This may arise from a read error, as a much more abundant clone is one base away. The chain employs TRBV6-1 and TRBJ2-3, with 11 bases matching TRBD2. The CDR3 has 18 residues. Trimming removed 6 bases from V and 1 base from J; junction bases left unmatched: 12. Germline V gives CDR1 MNHNS, CDR2 SASEGT. The CDR3 is CASRRLAGGPEGTDTQYF. CDR3 nucleotides: TGTGCCAGCAGACGGTTAGCGGGAGGGCCCGAGGGCACAGATACGCAGTATTTT.

V gene TRBV15 combines with J gene TRBJ1-4; a possible D gene is TRBD1 (5 bases). Trimming shortened V by 0 bases and J by 1 base, and 15 bases separated the two germline ends. In germline, CDR1 is LNHNV, CDR2 YYDKDF (reference sequence). This CDR3 has 18 amino acids. This CDR3 is CATSRDRGGGGTNEKLFF. The CDR3, as DNA: TGTGCCACCAGCAGAGATAGGGGCGGGGGAGGAACTAATGAAAAACTGTTTTTT.

Only a few counts were recorded for this clonotype. V and J are TRBV14 and TRBJ2-1; D is unresolved. V shed 4 bases and J shed 10 bases, with 11 bases lying between them. In germline, CDR1 is SGHDN, CDR2 FVKESK. The CDR3 is 12 residues long. The CDR3 nucleotides are TGTGCCAGCAGCCGCCTTATGGCCGAGCAGTTCTTC. This encodes CASSRLMAEQFF. Full variable domain (outside the CDR3, taken from reference TRBV14 and TRBJ2-1): EAGVTQFPSHSVIEKGQTVTLRCDPISGHDNLYWYRRVMGKEIKFLLHFVKESKQDESGMPNNRFLAERTGGTYSTLKVQPAELEDSGVYFCASSRLMAEQFFGPGTRLTVL.

The table lists this clonotype with many counts. The V and J genes are TRBV4-2 and TRBJ2-7; the match to TRBD2 covers 13 bases. V was pared by 4 bases and J by 2 bases, with 5 bases of the junction left unmatched. The CDR3 covers 16 residues. Germline CDR1 is LGHNA and CDR2 is YNFKEQ. The CDR3 reads CASSPQLAGGPYEQYF. The CDR3 DNA is TGTGCCAGCAGCCCACAACTAGCGGGAGGGCCCTACGAGCAGTACTTC.

This clonotype was recorded a few times. The chain carries TRBV7-9 and TRBJ2-5; 10 nucleotides align to TRBD1. CDR3 length equals 15 residues. The V gene's germline CDR1 is SEHNR and CDR2 FQNEAQ (reference sequence). Losses at the gene ends were 8 bases for V and 5 bases for J; bases not matched to a gene: 11. Here the CDR3 reads CASSPGTGVPETQYF. CDR3 DNA: TGTGCCAGCTCGCCCGGGACAGGGGTTCCTGAGACCCAGTACTTC.

There are a few counts of this clonotype. The genes are TRBV19 and TRBJ1-4, with no clear D. The V gene's germline CDR1 is LNHDA and CDR2 SQIVND (reference sequence). The CDR3 is 13 residues long. Trimming shortened V by 4 bases and J by 8 bases, and 11 bases separated the two germline ends. CDR3 coding DNA: TGTGCCAGTAGTAAGGACGGATCGGAAAAACTGTTTTTT. Translating it yields CASSKDGSEKLFF.

This clonotype was seen only a few times. A junction boundary mismatches the germline segment, possibly from a read error. This chain links TRBV6-2 or TRBV6-3 with TRBJ1-2; TRBD1 aligns across 7 bases. Germline V CDR1 and CDR2: MNHEY, SVGEGT. The CDR3 sequence is 14 residues long. In DNA, the CDR3 is TGTGCCAGCATCCCAAGGGACAGATACTACGGCTACACCTTC. Translation gives CASIPRDRYYGYTF.

This clonotype was detected many times. The chain uses TRBV7-2 and TRBJ2-3; TRBD1 aligns across 8 bases. CDR1 is SGHTA, CDR2 FQGNSA, per germline. With V trimmed by 5 bases and J by 1 base, 5 bases remained unmatched. The CDR3 is made up of 15 amino acids. The CDR3 spells CASSQQGVRTDTQYF. DNA for the CDR3: TGTGCCAGCAGCCAACAGGGGGTTCGCACAGATACGCAGTATTTT.

Many counts were recorded for this clonotype. The rearrangement joins TRBV12-3 or TRBV12-4 to TRBJ2-6; 10 bases are shared with TRBD1. V was clipped by 2 bases and J by 1 base; unmatched bases: 5. CDR3 length: 18 residues. The CDR3 DNA reads as TGTGCCAGCAGTTTACGACAGGGGGCGACTTCTGGGGCCAACGTCCTGACTTTC. It translates to CASSLRQGATSGANVLTF.

In its sample, this clonotype was seen many times. The J gene is TRBJ2-1, the V gene TRBV4-3, with a possible D match to TRBD2 (5 bases). This CDR3 spans 16 amino acids. Germline V gene sequence: CDR1 LGHNA, CDR2 YSLEER. V gave up 0 bases and J gave up 11 bases, with 20 bases separating them. CDR3 sequence (DNA): TGCGCCAGCAGCCAAGATGGTGTGGGGAGTGGGATTAAGCAGTTCTTC. Its protein product is CASSQDGVGSGIKQFF.

Many counts were recorded for this clonotype. The CDR3 sequence: CSATGVPGQGLNSPLHF. The CDR3 nucleotides are TGCAGTGCTACGGGTGTCCCGGGACAGGGTCTTAATTCACCCCTCCACTTT. V and J are TRBV20-1 and TRBJ1-6; 9 nucleotides align to TRBD1. The germline V gene has CDR1 DFQATT and CDR2 SNEGSKA (reference sequence). J lost 6 bases, V lost 4 bases, and 13 bases had no gene match. The CDR3 is 17 residues long.

The V gene is TRBV11-2, the J gene TRBJ1-2; D perhaps matches TRBD1 (5 bases). There are 16 residues in the CDR3. V shed 5 bases and J shed 5 bases, with 21 bases lying between them. The germline V gene encodes CDR1 SGHAT and CDR2 FQNNGV. This chain's CDR3 is CASSPRSGTSVYGYTF. In DNA, the CDR3 is TGTGCCAGCAGCCCCCGTTCTGGGACGTCGGTATATGGCTACACCTTC.

This clonotype was seen only a few times. The rearrangement uses TRBV6-1 and TRBJ2-1; 14 bases fit TRBD2. Per the germline V gene, CDR1 is MNHNS and CDR2 is SASEGT. The CDR3 has 16 residues. With 4 bases clipped from V and 8 bases from J, the junction kept 7 bases outside the gene matches. The CDR3 spells CASSAGTSGSNDEQFF. In DNA, the CDR3 is TGTGCCAGCAGTGCCGGGACTAGCGGGAGTAACGATGAGCAGTTCTTC.

This clonotype has a count of ten or more. This chain connects TRBV3-1 to TRBJ1-4; weak D call: TRBD1 (6 bases). CDR1 and CDR2 from the germline V gene are LGHDT and YNNKEL (reference sequence). V shed 3 bases and J shed 2 bases, with 16 bases lying between them. The CDR3 spans 17 residues. CDR3 bases: TGTGCCAGCAGCCATGAGGGGACACGGTTGACTAATGAAAAACTGTTTTTT. Translating gives CASSHEGTRLTNEKLFF.

This clonotype was found many times. The CDR3 nucleotides are TGTGCCATCAGTGATGACAGCTACGAGCAGTACTTC. It yields the protein CAISDDSYEQYF. This chain uses TRBV10-3 with TRBJ2-7, with D possibly TRBD1 on 5 matching bases. The CDR3 sequence is 12 residues long. From germline, CDR1 is ENHRY and CDR2 SYGVKD. V was pared by 3 bases and J by 3 bases, with 6 bases between.

The chain employs TRBV6-9 and TRBJ1-2, with 7 bases identical to TRBD1. Germline assignment: CDR1 MNHGY and CDR2 SVAAGI. The V and J ends lost 4 bases and 1 base, in that order; junction bases with no gene match: 12. The CDR3 is 17 residues long. The CDR3 DNA reads TGTGCCAGCAGTTCGACGGAGGGACAGCGAAATAACTATGGCTACACCTTC. Its protein is CASSSTEGQRNNYGYTF.

Ten or more counts support this clonotype. The V call is TRBV7-2, the J call TRBJ1-6, with unresolved D. From germline, CDR1 is SGHTA and CDR2 FQGNSA. The CDR3 length is 14 residues. The V end was cut by 2 bases, the J end by 7 bases, with 9 bases between. CDR3 bases: TGTGCCAGCAGCTTACAGGAGAGAAATTCACCCCTCCACTTT. Its protein is CASSLQERNSPLHF.

This clonotype has ten or more counts. The rearrangement joins TRBV27 to TRBJ1-4, with 7 bases identical to TRBD1. Germline V CDR1 and CDR2: MNHEY, SMNVEV (reference sequence). The CDR3 loop spans 14 amino acids. The trim removed 8 bases at V and 5 bases at J, leaving 8 bases unmatched. The CDR3 coding sequence is TGTGCCAGCGCTATCGACAGGGACAATGAAAAACTGTTTTTT. This codes for CASAIDRDNEKLFF.

This clonotype has a count of ten or more. The CDR3 DNA is TGTGCCAGCAGTCTGGGGTCCGGGAGTGAAAAACTGTTTTTT. This translates into CASSLGSGSEKLFF. The gene calls are TRBV2 and TRBJ1-4; D is unresolved. The CDR3 is made up of 14 amino acids. Germline assignment: CDR1 SNHLY and CDR2 FYNNEI. V was pared by 5 bases and J by 7 bases, with 14 bases between.

This clonotype was counted many times. This chain links TRBV30 with TRBJ2-5; D possibly corresponds to TRBD2 (6 bases). The CDR3 is made up of 12 amino acids. The germline CDR1 and CDR2 sequences are GTSNPN and SVGIG (reference sequence). Trimming took 3 bases from V and 14 from J, leaving 19 bases between them. The CDR3 region is CAWSTGVQRSYF. In DNA form, the CDR3 reads TGTGCCTGGAGCACGGGGGTTCAAAGATCTTACTTC.

This clonotype was counted once. A read error may be the cause here, since a much bigger clone is one base away. The rearrangement links TRBV6-1 to TRBJ2-6; D not certain. The CDR3 sequence is 15 residues long. V was clipped by 10 bases and J by 4 bases, with 17 bases between them. Germline V gives CDR1 MNHNS, CDR2 SASEGT. CDR3 in amino acids: CANNEEDLGANVLTF. The CDR3 nucleotides read TGTGCCAACAACGAAGAGGATCTGGGGGCCAACGTCCTGACTTTC.